Here is one T cell receptor (beta chain) with its context. Its antigen is as yet unknown. This may come from a read error, since a much larger clone is one base off. Time point here: sample taken at primary tumor resection. Tumor, nontumor lung or frozen PBMC supplied whole RNA, sequenced without sorting. The CDR3 contains 13 residues. V dropped 5 bases and J dropped 10 bases, with 20 bases sitting between them. Germline V CDR1 and CDR2: DFQATT, SNEGSKA (reference sequence). Unique molecular identifiers tagged every individual TCR cDNA molecule. TCRdb fed the 5' RACE reads into MiXCR, producing one record per CDR3 protein. The sample yields tens of thousands of distinct CDR3 sequences, about 8.5% seen once. This sample is drawn from a study of spatial heterogeneity in lung cancer. Study context: A unique TCR and UMI combination showed up more than ten times in raw reads, on average. Findings of the study overall: Ubiquitous expanded tumor TCRs surfaced in blood more at resection than they did at follow-up.

The TCR comes from a male donor with early-stage non-small cell lung cancer. The chain uses TRBV20-1 and TRBJ1-2; D possibly corresponds to TRBD1 (6 bases). The material was PBMCs, obtained at surgery. The CDR3 spells CSAGRDTESVYTF. The CDR3 nucleotides read TGCAGTGCTGGCCGGGACACCGAGTCTGTCTACACCTTC.